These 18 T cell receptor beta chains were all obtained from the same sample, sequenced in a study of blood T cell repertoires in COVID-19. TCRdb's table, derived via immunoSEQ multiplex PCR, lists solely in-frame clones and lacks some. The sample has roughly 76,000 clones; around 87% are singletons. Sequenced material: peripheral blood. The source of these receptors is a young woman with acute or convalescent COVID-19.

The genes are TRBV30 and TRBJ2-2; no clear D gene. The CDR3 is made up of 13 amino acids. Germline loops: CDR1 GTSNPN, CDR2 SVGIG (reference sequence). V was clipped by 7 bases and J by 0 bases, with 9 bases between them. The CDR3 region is CASSSTNTGELFF. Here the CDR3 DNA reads TGTGCCTCGAGCAGTACGAACACCGGGGAGCTGTTTTTT. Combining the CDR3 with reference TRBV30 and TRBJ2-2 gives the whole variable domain SQTIHQWPATLVQPVGSPLSLECTVEGTSNPNLYWYRQAAGRGLQLLFYSVGIGQISSEVPQNLSASRPQDRQFILSSKKLLLSDSGFYLCASSSTNTGELFFGEGSRLTVL.

Here the CDR3 DNA reads TGTGCCAGCTCACCTCTAACGGGAGCGTGGGGCTACAATGAGCAGTTCTTC. Translation gives CASSPLTGAWGYNEQFF. The V call is TRBV18, the J call TRBJ2-1; a weak D match, TRBD2 (6 bases). The CDR3 runs 17 residues. V lost 3 bases to trimming and J lost 3 bases, with 18 bases between them. The germline V gene encodes CDR1 KGHSH and CDR2 LQKENI.

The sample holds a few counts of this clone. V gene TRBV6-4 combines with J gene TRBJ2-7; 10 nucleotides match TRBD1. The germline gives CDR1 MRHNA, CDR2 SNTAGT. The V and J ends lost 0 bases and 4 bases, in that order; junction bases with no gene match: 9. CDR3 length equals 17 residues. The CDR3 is CASSDSVFDRGRYEQYF. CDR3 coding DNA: TGTGCCAGCAGTGACTCTGTGTTCGACAGGGGGCGGTACGAGCAGTACTTC.

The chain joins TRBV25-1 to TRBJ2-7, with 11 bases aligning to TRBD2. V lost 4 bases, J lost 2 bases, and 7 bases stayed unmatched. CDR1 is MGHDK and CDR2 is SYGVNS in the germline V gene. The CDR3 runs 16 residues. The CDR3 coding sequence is TGTGCCAGCAGTGGTCAGGGACTAGCGGAGGCCTACGAGCAGTACTTC. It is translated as CASSGQGLAEAYEQYF.

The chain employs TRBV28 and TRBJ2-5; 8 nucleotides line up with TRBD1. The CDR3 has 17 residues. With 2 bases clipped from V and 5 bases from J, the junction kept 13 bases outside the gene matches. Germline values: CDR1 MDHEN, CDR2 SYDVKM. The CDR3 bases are TGTGCCAGCAGTTTACCAGGGGGCATTACCCGCCCGGAGACCCAGTACTTC. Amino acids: CASSLPGGITRPETQYF.

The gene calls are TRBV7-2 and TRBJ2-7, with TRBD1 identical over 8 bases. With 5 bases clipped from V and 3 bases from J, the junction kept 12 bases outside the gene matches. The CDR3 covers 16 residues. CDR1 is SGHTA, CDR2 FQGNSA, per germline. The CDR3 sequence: CASSTMTGALHYEQYF. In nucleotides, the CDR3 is TGTGCCAGCAGCACCATGACAGGGGCCCTTCACTACGAGCAGTACTTC. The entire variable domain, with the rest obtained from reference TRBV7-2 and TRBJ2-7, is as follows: GAGVSQSPSNKVTEKGKDVELRCDPISGHTALYWYRQSLGQGLEFLIYFQGNSAPDKSGLPSDRFSAERTGGSVSTLTIQRTQQEDSAVYLCASSTMTGALHYEQYFGPGTRLTVT.

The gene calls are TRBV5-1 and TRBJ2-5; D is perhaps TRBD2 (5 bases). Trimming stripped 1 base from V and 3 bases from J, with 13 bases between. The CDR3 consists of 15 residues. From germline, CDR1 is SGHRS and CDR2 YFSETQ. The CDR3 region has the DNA TGCGCCAGCAGCTTGACTAGTTCGGTGGAAGAGACCCAGTACTTC. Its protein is CASSLTSSVEETQYF.

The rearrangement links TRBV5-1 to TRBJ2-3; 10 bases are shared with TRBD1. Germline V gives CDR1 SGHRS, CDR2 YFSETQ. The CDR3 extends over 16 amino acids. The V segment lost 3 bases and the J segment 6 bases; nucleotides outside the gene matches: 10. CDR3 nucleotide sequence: TGCGCCAGCAGCTGGGGAGGACAGGGGGGATACGATACGCAGTATTTT. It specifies CASSWGGQGGYDTQYF.

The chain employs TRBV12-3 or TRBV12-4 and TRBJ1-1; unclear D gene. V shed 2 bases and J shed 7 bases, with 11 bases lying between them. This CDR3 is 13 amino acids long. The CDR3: CASSLRQLSEAFF. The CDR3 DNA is TGTGCCAGCAGTTTAAGGCAACTAAGTGAAGCTTTCTTT.

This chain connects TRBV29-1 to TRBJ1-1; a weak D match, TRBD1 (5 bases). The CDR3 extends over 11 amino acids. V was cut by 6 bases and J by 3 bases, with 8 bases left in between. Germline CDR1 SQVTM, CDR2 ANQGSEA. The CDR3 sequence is CSVDRYTEAFF. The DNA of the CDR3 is TGCAGCGTCGACAGATACACTGAAGCTTTCTTT.

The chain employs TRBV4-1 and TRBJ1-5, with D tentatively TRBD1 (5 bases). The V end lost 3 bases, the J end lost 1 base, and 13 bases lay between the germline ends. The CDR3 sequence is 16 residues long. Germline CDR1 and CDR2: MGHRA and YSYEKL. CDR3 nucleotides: TGCGCCAGCAGCCAGGGGGGATCTCTGAGCAATCAGCCCCAGCATTTT. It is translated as CASSQGGSLSNQPQHF.

The CDR3, as DNA: TGTGCCAGCTCACCCGGGACAGGGTCAGAGACCCAGTACTTC. Protein product: CASSPGTGSETQYF. V gene TRBV18 combines with J gene TRBJ2-5; 9 bases align to TRBD1. V lost 3 bases and J lost 4; bases outside the gene matches: 3. This CDR3 has 14 amino acids. CDR1 and CDR2 (germline): KGHSH, LQKENI.

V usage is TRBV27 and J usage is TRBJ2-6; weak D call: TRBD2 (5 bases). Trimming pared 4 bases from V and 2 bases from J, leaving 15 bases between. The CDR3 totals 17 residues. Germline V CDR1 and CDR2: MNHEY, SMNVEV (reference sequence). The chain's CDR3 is CASSSSLEVAGANVLTF. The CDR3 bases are TGTGCCAGCAGTTCCTCTTTGGAGGTAGCTGGGGCCAACGTCCTGACTTTC.

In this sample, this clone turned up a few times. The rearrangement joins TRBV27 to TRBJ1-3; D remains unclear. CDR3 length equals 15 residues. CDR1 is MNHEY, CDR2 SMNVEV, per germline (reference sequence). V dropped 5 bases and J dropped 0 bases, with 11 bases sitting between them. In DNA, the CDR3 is TGTGCCAGCAGTAGGACTTCCAGCTCTGGAAACACCATATATTTT. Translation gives CASSRTSSSGNTIYF.

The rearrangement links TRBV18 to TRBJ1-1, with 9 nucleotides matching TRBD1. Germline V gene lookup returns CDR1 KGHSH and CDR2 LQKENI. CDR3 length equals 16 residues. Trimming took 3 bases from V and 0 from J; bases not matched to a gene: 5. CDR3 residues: CASSPGQGPLNTEAFF. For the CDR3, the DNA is TGTGCCAGCTCACCGGGACAGGGTCCATTGAACACTGAAGCTTTCTTT.

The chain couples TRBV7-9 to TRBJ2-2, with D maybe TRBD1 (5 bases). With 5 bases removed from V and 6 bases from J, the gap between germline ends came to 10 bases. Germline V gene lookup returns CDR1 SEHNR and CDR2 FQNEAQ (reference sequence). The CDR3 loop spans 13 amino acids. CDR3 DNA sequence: TGTGCCAGCAGCCTGATACAGGCCGGGGAGCTGTTTTTT. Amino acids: CASSLIQAGELFF.

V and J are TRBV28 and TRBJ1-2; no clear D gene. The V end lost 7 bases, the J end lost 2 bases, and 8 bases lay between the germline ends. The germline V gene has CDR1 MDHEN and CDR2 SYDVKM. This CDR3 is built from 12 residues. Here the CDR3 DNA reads TGTGCCAGCAACCCCGGGAACTATGGCTACACCTTC. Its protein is CASNPGNYGYTF.

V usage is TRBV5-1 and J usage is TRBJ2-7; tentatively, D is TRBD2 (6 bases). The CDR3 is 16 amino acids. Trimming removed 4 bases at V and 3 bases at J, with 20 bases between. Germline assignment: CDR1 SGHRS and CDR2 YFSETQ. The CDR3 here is CASSPGRGSLGYEQYF. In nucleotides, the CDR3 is TGCGCCAGCAGCCCTGGACGGGGGTCTTTGGGCTACGAGCAGTACTTC.